What follows is one TCR beta chain and its context. This entry comes from a study of identical twins. The cDNA had a unique molecular identifier and a template-switch universal primer site. MiXCR was run by TCRdb on the 5' RACE reads, yielding one entry per CDR3 protein. The sample includes roughly 770,000 distinct CDR3 sequences, 18% of them seen just once. Looked up from germline, CDR1 is DFQATT and CDR2 is SNEGSKA (reference sequence). CDR3 length: 11 residues. V gave up 5 bases and J gave up 7 bases, with 12 bases separating them. The sample also formed part of further work on T cells expressing NK-cell markers. That study adds: Investigators obtained TCR beta repertoires from sorted CD3+CD56+NKG2C+, CD3+CD56+NKG2C- and CD3+CD56-NKG2C+ T cells. Several of the donors carried dominant NKG2C+ clonotypes that took up roughly 1.0-7.0% of their CD8+ T cells.

Sequencing was carried out using PBMCs. The TCR comes from a woman aged 18-35 years in good health. The chain uses TRBV20-1 and TRBJ2-7; D not resolved. The CDR3, as DNA: TGCAGTGCTCCTGATGTGGGGGAGCAGTACTTC. Residues: CSAPDVGEQYF.